Listed below are T cell receptor beta chains from one sample, sequenced in a study of cytomegalovirus exposure and HLA in healthy donors. Repertoires were generated with immunoSEQ multiplex PCR, while TCRdb's copy carries only in-frame clones and drops some. The sample totals 130,000 or so clones. The sequenced material came from PBMCs. These receptors were obtained from a woman aged 40 to 50 in good health and CMV-seronegative. Both conserved end residues are part of each CDR3. D genes are given only for firm matches.

d_gene: NA; j_gene: TRBJ1-1; v_gene: TRBV5-1; CDR3nt: TGCGCCAGCAGCTTCGACGGGGGTAGAACTGAAGCTTTCTTT; CDR3aa: CASSFDGGRTEAFF
d_gene: TRBD2; j_gene: TRBJ2-5; v_gene: TRBV7-2; CDR3nt: TGTGCCAGCAGCGGGACTAGCGGGGATGGAGAGACCCAGTACTTC; CDR3aa: CASSGTSGDGETQYF
d_gene: NA; j_gene: TRBJ1-2; v_gene: TRBV29-1; CDR3nt: TGCAGCGTTGAAGGGACCTTAGCGGGTGGCTACACCTTC; CDR3aa: CSVEGTLAGGYTF
d_gene: TRBD1; j_gene: TRBJ1-1; v_gene: TRBV10-3; CDR3nt: TGTGCCATCAGTGAGTCCTGGACAGGGAGAGGTACTGAAGCTTTCTTT; CDR3aa: CAISESWTGRGTEAFF
d_gene: NA; j_gene: TRBJ2-3; v_gene: TRBV7-2; CDR3nt: TGTGCCAGCAGCTCCTCCACAGGGACAGATACGCAGTATTTT; CDR3aa: CASSSSTGTDTQYF
d_gene: TRBD1; j_gene: TRBJ2-3; v_gene: TRBV19; CDR3nt: TGTGCCAGTAGTCCCAGACAGGGCGGTACAGATACGCAGTATTTT; CDR3aa: CASSPRQGGTDTQYF
d_gene: NA; j_gene: TRBJ2-3; v_gene: TRBV7-3; CDR3nt: TGTGCCAGCGGACCCGGGGGCACAGATACGCAGTATTTT; CDR3aa: CASGPGGTDTQYF
d_gene: NA; j_gene: TRBJ1-2; v_gene: TRBV4-3; CDR3nt: TGCGCCAGCAGCCAAGAACGAGGAAATGGCTACACCTTC; CDR3aa: CASSQERGNGYTF
d_gene: TRBD1; j_gene: TRBJ1-2; v_gene: TRBV7-2; CDR3nt: TGTGCCAGCAGCCCCTCCGGGACAGAGTCCTATGGCTACACCTTC; CDR3aa: CASSPSGTESYGYTF
d_gene: NA; j_gene: TRBJ1-3; v_gene: TRBV7-9; CDR3nt: TGTGCCAGCAGCTTATCCAGCTCTGGAAACACCATATATTTT; CDR3aa: CASSLSSSGNTIYF
d_gene: TRBD1; j_gene: TRBJ1-5; v_gene: TRBV5-5; CDR3nt: TGTGCCAGCAGCTTAGGGACAGGGCTGGGTGATCAGCCCCAGCATTTT; CDR3aa: CASSLGTGLGDQPQHF
d_gene: NA; j_gene: TRBJ2-5; v_gene: TRBV19; CDR3nt: TGTGCCAGTAGTCGAGTACTGGAGTTAAGAGAGACCCAGTACTTC; CDR3aa: CASSRVLELRETQYF
d_gene: TRBD1; j_gene: TRBJ1-3; v_gene: TRBV5-4; CDR3nt: TGTGCCAGCAGCTTGGTCCTACAGGGGGGCGCTGGAAACACCATATATTTT; CDR3aa: CASSLVLQGGAGNTIYF
d_gene: NA; j_gene: TRBJ2-5; v_gene: TRBV5-6; CDR3nt: TGTGCCAGCAGCTTTGAGGCTCAAGAGACCCAGTACTTC; CDR3aa: CASSFEAQETQYF
d_gene: NA; j_gene: TRBJ2-1; v_gene: TRBV7-2; CDR3nt: TGTGCCAGCAGCTTAGCGGGGGGGCTGGGGAATGAGCAGTTCTTC; CDR3aa: CASSLAGGLGNEQFF
d_gene: TRBD1; j_gene: TRBJ2-5; v_gene: TRBV6-5; CDR3nt: TGTGCCAGCAGTCCCTCAGGGGGCAGGGAGACCCAGTACTTC; CDR3aa: CASSPSGGRETQYF
d_gene: NA; j_gene: TRBJ1-5; v_gene: TRBV6-1; CDR3nt: TGTGCCAGCAGTTTTGGCTATCAGCCCCAGCATTTT; CDR3aa: CASSFGYQPQHF
d_gene: TRBD1; j_gene: TRBJ2-5; v_gene: TRBV28; CDR3nt: TGTGCCACCTTTGACAGGGGGCGAGGGGAGACCCAGTACTTC; CDR3aa: CATFDRGRGETQYF
d_gene: TRBD2; j_gene: TRBJ2-5; v_gene: TRBV27; CDR3nt: TGTGCCAGCAGTAACCTAGCGGGGGGGCCCCAGACCCAGTACTTC; CDR3aa: CASSNLAGGPQTQYF
d_gene: TRBD2; j_gene: TRBJ2-3; v_gene: TRBV4-1; CDR3nt: TGCGCCAGCAGCCAGGGACTCGGGACTAGCGGAGATACGCAGTATTTT; CDR3aa: CASSQGLGTSGDTQYF
d_gene: TRBD1; j_gene: TRBJ2-5; v_gene: TRBV7-9; CDR3nt: TGTGCCAGCAGCTTAGCGCAGGGGGCGCTTCTTGAGACTCAGTACTTC; CDR3aa: CASSLAQGALLETQYF
d_gene: TRBD2; j_gene: TRBJ2-3; v_gene: TRBV5-1; CDR3nt: TGCGCCAGCAGCTTGGGATCTAGCGGGGGGGCATATACGCAGTATTTT; CDR3aa: CASSLGSSGGAYTQYF
d_gene: NA; j_gene: TRBJ2-1; v_gene: TRBV11-1; CDR3nt: TGTGCCAGCAGCTATTGGACAGACAATGAGCAGTTCTTC; CDR3aa: CASSYWTDNEQFF
d_gene: NA; j_gene: TRBJ1-3; v_gene: TRBV9; CDR3nt: TGTGCCAGCAGCGTAGGTTTCCCACGGAACACCATATATTTT; CDR3aa: CASSVGFPRNTIYF
d_gene: NA; j_gene: TRBJ1-4; v_gene: TRBV5-4; CDR3nt: TGTGCCAGCAGCTTGCGGGGAACAGATGAAAAACTGTTTTTT; CDR3aa: CASSLRGTDEKLFF
d_gene: TRBD1; j_gene: TRBJ2-7; v_gene: TRBV27; CDR3nt: TGTGCCAGCAGTTTTTACCGGGACAGGGTCTACGAGCAGTACTTC; CDR3aa: CASSFYRDRVYEQYF
d_gene: TRBD1; j_gene: TRBJ1-5; v_gene: TRBV7-8; CDR3nt: TGTGCCAGCAGCCAAGACAGGGTGAGGCCCCAGCATTTT; CDR3aa: CASSQDRVRPQHF
d_gene: TRBD1; j_gene: TRBJ2-7; v_gene: TRBV19; CDR3nt: TGTGCCAGTAGTTGGACAGGCTTAACCTACGAGCAGTACTTC; CDR3aa: CASSWTGLTYEQYF
d_gene: NA; j_gene: TRBJ2-5; v_gene: TRBV5-1; CDR3nt: TGCGCCAGCAGCTTGGATGGCGGGGGCCGAGGGGAGACCCAGTACTTC; CDR3aa: CASSLDGGGRGETQYF
d_gene: NA; j_gene: TRBJ2-3; v_gene: TRBV6-5; CDR3nt: TGTGCCAGCAGTTACGCCCAGACAGATACGCAGTATTTT; CDR3aa: CASSYAQTDTQYF
d_gene: TRBD1; j_gene: TRBJ1-1; v_gene: TRBV6-1; CDR3nt: TGTGCCAGCAGCCCCGGCCCACAGGGGCACACTGAAGCTTTCTTT; CDR3aa: CASSPGPQGHTEAFF
d_gene: TRBD1; j_gene: TRBJ2-7; v_gene: TRBV15; CDR3nt: TGTGCCACCAGCAGGCCGGGACAGGTGTACGAGCAGTACTTC; CDR3aa: CATSRPGQVYEQYF
d_gene: NA; j_gene: TRBJ1-5; v_gene: TRBV2; CDR3nt: TGTGCCAGCAGTTTCGGACAGAACAATCAGCCCCAGCATTTT; CDR3aa: CASSFGQNNQPQHF
d_gene: NA; j_gene: TRBJ2-2; v_gene: TRBV5-6; CDR3nt: TGTGCCACGGGGGATTTTCTGAACACCGGGGAGCTATTTTTT; CDR3aa: CATGDFLNTGELFF
d_gene: TRBD1; j_gene: TRBJ1-5; v_gene: TRBV5-1; CDR3nt: TGCGCCAGCAGCCCCGGGACAGGGAATAACAATCAGCCCCAGCATTTT; CDR3aa: CASSPGTGNNNQPQHF
d_gene: NA; j_gene: TRBJ2-6; v_gene: TRBV6-5; CDR3nt: TGTGCCAGCAGTTACCGGGGGAGCTCTGGGGCCAACGTCCTGACTTTC; CDR3aa: CASSYRGSSGANVLTF